The subject of this entry is one T cell receptor (beta chain). These data belong to a study of blood T cell repertoires in COVID-19. About the research overall: Material from acute and convalescent COVID-19 was sourced from the United States, Italy and Spain. PBMCs, B-cell-depleted T cells, or T cells provided the cDNA or gDNA that made up the material.

Trimming left V 3 bases short and J 4 bases short, with 10 bases between. The CDR3 spans 13 residues. Germline loops: CDR1 SGHRS, CDR2 YFSETQ. Authors' analysis steps: Reference gene primer amplification gave nucleated cell count estimates. Using immunoSEQ multiplex PCR, the repertoire was profiled, and TCRdb retains in-frame clones only, with some absent. Clonal size and the V and J genes are those of that table, whereas D and trimming came from the DNA. The sample includes approximately 4,900 clones, 75% to 90% of them seen just once. This clonotype originated in a human donor in a cohort sampled during active COVID-19. V gene TRBV5-1 combines with J gene TRBJ2-5; possible D gene TRBD1, 6 bases. Sequenced sample: peripheral blood. DNA for the CDR3: TGCGCCAGCAGCTCCCCGACAGGAGAGACCCAGTACTTC. Protein product: CASSSPTGETQYF.